This T cell receptor (beta chain) was retrieved from a study of regulatory T cells in long-lasting Graves disease. At the level of the study: It was over 5 years of antithyroid drugs, with positive TSH receptor antibodies, that meant persistent Graves' disease.

Regarding the study as a whole: Shared public clonotypes totalled 2,741 in persistent patients, compared with over 800 in new patients. Persistent Graves' disease cases displayed lower TCR diversity than newly diagnosed ones.

Stated time point: persistent/refractory GD, antithyroid drugs over 5 years with positive TRAb. PBMC-derived RNA was used for the TCR library. To make TCR beta libraries, researchers used iRepertoire HTBI primers and Arm-PCR of CDR3 regions. Source study methods: Segment identification across samples yielded some 63 TRBV and 13 to 15 TRBJ segments. TCRdb redid the calling of the multiplex PCR reads with MiXCR, one entry per CDR3 protein. The V and J calls follow TCRdb's processing rather than the paper's. The repertoire has around 510,000 distinct CDR3 sequences, about 20% of them found once; the top ten carry 7.8%. This clonotype was seen at least ten times. Its target is unknown. CDR3 size: 12 residues. Germline CDR1 reads SNHLY; CDR2 reads FYNNEI. V gave up 2 bases and J gave up 7 bases, with 8 bases separating them.

V gene TRBV2 combines with J gene TRBJ1-2, with no clear D. The sequences come from peripheral blood mononuclear cells (PBMCs), collected when the disease was refractory, from a patient treated with antithyroid drugs. The TCR sequence derives from a female donor with Graves disease. The CDR3, as DNA: TGTGCCAGCAGTGAAAACCTCGGTGGCTACACCTTC. It is translated as CASSENLGGYTF.